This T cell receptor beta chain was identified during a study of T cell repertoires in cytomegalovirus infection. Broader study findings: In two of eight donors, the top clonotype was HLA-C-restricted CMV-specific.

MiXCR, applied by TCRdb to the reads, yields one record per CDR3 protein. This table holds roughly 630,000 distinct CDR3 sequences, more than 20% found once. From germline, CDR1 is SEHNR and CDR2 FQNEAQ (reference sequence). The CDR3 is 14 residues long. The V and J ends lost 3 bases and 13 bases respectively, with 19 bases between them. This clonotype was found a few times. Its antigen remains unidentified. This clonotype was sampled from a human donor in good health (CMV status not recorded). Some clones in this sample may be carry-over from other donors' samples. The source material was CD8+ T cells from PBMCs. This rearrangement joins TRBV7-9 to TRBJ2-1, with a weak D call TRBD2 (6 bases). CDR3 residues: CASSLTGEIWRQFF. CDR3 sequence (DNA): TGTGCCAGCAGCTTGACGGGGGAGATATGGAGACAGTTCTTC.